Only one count was recorded for the clone carrying this T cell receptor (beta chain). CDR3 size: 13 residues. Germline loops: CDR1 GTSNPN, CDR2 SVGIG (reference sequence). Trimming pared 0 bases from V and 10 bases from J, leaving 13 bases between. This sample was taken from a study of shared clonotypes between healthy human individuals. Looking at the study overall: Donors had three CD4 naive, three CD4 memory, two CD8 naive and one CD8 memory plate apiece.

Genomic DNA (from each subset) was split evenly across several immunoSEQ plates. Generated by immunoSEQ multiplex PCR, the TCRdb table keeps only in-frame clones and is missing some. The sample has over a million clones; approximately 98% are singletons. What was sequenced was naive CD4+ T cells sorted from blood. As to subset: CD45RA+ positively selected. This TCR came from a man aged 30 to 45 in good health. The chain couples TRBV30 to TRBJ2-1; no clear D gene. The CDR3 loop is CAWSVRVEGEQFF. DNA for the CDR3: TGTGCCTGGAGTGTAAGGGTAGAAGGCGAGCAGTTCTTC.